This TCR beta chain was sequenced during a study of post-analysis software for immune sequencing data. Study-wide points: The five TRBV segments detected at higher frequency in patients than in controls included TRBV5-6, TRBV5-1 and TRBV20-1.

Trimming took 5 bases from V and 0 from J; bases not matched to a gene: 6. This CDR3 spans 15 amino acids. The germline CDR1 and CDR2 sequences are SGHTA and FQGNSA. On this clonotype itself: As yet, its antigen is unknown.

Unique molecular identifiers had been added to the TCR beta cDNA libraries. TCRdb reprocessed the PCR reads with MiXCR, giving one entry per CDR3 protein. The sample yields 350,000 to 500,000 distinct CDR3 sequences, 35% to 45% seen once. The clonotype originates from a girl aged 2 to 10 with multiple sclerosis. Material: blood. The chain links TRBV7-2 to TRBJ2-5; 7 bases are shared with TRBD1. CDR3 sequence (DNA): TGTGCCAGCAGCAAGTACAGGGGTTACCAAGAGACCCAGTACTTC. Amino acids: CASSKYRGYQETQYF.